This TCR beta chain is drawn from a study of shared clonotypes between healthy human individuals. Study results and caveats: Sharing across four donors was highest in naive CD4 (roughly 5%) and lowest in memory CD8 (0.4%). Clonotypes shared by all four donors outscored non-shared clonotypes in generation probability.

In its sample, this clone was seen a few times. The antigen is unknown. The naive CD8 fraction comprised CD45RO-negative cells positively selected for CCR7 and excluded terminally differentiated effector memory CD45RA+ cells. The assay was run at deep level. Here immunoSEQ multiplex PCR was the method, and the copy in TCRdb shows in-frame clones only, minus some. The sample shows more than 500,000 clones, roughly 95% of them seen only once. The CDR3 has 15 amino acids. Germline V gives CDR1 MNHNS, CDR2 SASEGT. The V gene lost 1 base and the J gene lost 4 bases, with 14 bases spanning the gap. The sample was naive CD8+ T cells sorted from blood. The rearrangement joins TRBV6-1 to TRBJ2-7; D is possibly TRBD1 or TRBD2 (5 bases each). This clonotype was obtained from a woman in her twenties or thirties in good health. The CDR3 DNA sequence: TGTGCCAGCAGTGAAGGACGGATGAGGGGTTACGAGCAGTACTTC. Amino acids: CASSEGRMRGYEQYF.